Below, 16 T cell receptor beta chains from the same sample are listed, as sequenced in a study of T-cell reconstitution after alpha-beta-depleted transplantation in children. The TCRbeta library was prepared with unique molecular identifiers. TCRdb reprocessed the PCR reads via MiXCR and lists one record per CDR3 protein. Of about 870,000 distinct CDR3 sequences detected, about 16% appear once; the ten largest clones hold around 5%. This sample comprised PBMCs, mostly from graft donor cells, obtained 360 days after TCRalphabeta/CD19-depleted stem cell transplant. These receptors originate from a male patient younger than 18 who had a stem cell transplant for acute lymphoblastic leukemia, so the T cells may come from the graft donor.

The DNA of the CDR3 is TGTGCCAGCGATTTGGCAAATGAGCAGTTCTTC. This translates into CASDLANEQFF. The chain employs TRBV2 and TRBJ2-1; D is unclear. V gave up 8 bases and J gave up 7 bases, with 9 bases separating them. CDR3 length: 11 amino acids. Germline CDR1 SNHLY, CDR2 FYNNEI.

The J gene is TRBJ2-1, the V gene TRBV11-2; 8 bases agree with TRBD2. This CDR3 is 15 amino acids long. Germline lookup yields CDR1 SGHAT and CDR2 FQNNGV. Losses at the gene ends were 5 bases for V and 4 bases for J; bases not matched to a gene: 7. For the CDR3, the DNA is TGTGCCAGCAGCCCCATAGCGGGGAGATACAATGAGCAGTTCTTC. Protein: CASSPIAGRYNEQFF.

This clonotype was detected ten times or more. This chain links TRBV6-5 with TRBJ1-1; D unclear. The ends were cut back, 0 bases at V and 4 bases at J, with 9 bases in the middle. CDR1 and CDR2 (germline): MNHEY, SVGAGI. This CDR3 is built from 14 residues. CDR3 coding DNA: TGTGCCAGCAGTTACTCAAGGGCAGGCACTGAAGCTTTCTTT. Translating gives CASSYSRAGTEAFF.

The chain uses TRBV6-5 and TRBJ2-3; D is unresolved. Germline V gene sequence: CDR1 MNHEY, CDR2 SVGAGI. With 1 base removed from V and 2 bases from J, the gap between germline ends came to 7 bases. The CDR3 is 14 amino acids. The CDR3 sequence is CASSYWAATDTQYF. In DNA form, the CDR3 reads TGTGCCAGCAGTTACTGGGCAGCCACAGATACGCAGTATTTT.

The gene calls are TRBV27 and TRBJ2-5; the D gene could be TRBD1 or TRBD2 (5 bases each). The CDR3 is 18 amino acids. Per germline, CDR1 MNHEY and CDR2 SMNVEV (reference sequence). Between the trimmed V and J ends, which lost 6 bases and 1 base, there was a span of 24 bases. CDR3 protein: CASSPSPLLWDGQETQYF. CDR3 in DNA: TGTGCCAGCAGCCCGTCCCCCCTGCTCTGGGACGGCCAAGAGACCCAGTACTTC.

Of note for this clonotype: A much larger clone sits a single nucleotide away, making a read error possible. CDR3 residues: CSASSPGLLRGNEQYF. The CDR3 nucleotides read TGCAGTGCTTCCTCACCGGGACTTCTTCGCGGCAATGAGCAGTACTTC. The rearrangement joins TRBV20-1 to TRBJ2-1, with a weak D call TRBD2 (6 bases). The J call is in doubt because the DNA end fits TRBJ2-7 better. Germline CDR1 and CDR2: DFQATT and SNEGSKA (reference sequence). CDR3 length: 16 amino acids.

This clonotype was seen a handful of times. CDR3 bases: TGTGCCAGTCTTAGGGGGGGGCGCGATTGGAGAGAGACCCAGTACTTC. Protein product: CASLRGGRDWRETQYF. The V gene is TRBV12-3 or TRBV12-4, the J gene TRBJ2-5, with a tentative D call TRBD2 (7 bases). Trimming pared 9 bases from V and 4 bases from J, leaving 24 bases between. The CDR3 sequence is 16 residues long.

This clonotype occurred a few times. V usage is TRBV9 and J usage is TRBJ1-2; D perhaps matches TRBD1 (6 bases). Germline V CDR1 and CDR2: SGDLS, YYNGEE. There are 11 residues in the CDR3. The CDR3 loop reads CATRSGEGYTF. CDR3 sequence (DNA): TGTGCGACGCGCTCAGGGGAAGGCTACACCTTC.

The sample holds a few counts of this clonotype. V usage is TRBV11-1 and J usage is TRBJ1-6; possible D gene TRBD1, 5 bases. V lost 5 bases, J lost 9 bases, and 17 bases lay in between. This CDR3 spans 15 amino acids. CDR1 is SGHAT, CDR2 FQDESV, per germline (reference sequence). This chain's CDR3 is CASSRGSSSGSPLHF. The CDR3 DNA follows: TGTGCCAGCAGCCGGGGCAGCTCTTCTGGTTCACCCCTCCACTTT.

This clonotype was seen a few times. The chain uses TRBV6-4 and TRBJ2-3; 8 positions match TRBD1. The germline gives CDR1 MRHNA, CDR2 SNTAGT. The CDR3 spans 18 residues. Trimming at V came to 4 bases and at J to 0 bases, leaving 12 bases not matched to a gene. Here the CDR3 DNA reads TGTGCCAGCAGTGTCCGCATAACAGGGGGTTGGAGCACAGATACGCAGTATTTT. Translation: CASSVRITGGWSTDTQYF.

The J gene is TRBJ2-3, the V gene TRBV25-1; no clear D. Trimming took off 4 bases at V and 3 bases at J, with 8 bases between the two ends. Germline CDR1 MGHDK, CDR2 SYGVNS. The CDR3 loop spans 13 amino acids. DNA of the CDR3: TGTGCCAGCAGTGCAGCAGGAACAGATACGCAGTATTTT. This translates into CASSAAGTDTQYF.

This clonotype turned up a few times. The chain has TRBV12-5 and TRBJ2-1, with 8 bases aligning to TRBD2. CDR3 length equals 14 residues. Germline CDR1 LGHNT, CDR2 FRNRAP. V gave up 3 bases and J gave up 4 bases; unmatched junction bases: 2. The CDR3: CASGFSGVYNEQFF. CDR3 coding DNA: TGTGCTAGTGGTTTTAGCGGGGTTTACAATGAGCAGTTCTTC. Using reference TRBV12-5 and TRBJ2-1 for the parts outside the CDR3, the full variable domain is DARVTQTPRHKVTEMGQEVTMRCQPILGHNTVFWYRQTMMQGLELLAYFRNRAPLDDSGMPKDRFSAEMPDATLATLKIQPSEPRDSAVYFCASGFSGVYNEQFFGPGTRLTVL.

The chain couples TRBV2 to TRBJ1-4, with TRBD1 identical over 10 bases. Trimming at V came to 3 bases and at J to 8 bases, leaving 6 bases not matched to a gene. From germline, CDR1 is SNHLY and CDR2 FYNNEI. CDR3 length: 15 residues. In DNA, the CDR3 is TGTGCCAGCAGTGAGCCGGGACAGGGGTTGGAAAAACTGTTTTTT. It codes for CASSEPGQGLEKLFF.

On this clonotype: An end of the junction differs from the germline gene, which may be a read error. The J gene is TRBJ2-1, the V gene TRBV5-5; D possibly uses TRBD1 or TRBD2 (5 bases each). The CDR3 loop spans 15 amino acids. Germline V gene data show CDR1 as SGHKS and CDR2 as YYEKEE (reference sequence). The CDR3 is CASSLLGAGYNELFF. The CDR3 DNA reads TGTGCCAGCAGCTTGTTAGGGGCGGGCTACAATGAGCTGTTCTTC.

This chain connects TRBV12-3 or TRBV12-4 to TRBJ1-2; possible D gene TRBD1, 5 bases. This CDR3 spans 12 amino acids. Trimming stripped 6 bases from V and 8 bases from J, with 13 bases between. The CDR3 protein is CASSVSWGGYTF. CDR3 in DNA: TGTGCCAGCAGCGTCTCCTGGGGCGGCTACACCTTC.

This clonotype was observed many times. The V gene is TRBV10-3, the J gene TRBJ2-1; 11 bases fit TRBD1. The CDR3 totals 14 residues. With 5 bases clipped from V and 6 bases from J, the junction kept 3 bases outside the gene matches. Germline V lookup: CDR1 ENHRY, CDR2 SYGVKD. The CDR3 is CAISRTGGFNEQFF. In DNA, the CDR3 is TGTGCCATCAGTCGGACAGGGGGCTTCAATGAGCAGTTCTTC.